The 29 T cell receptor beta chains presented below share a single source sample, sequenced in a study of T cells in Graves' hyperthyroidism and ophthalmopathy (dated by TCRdb to between 2018 and 2021). The method behind the library was multiplex PCR. The sequencing machine was an Illumina HiSeq 2000. TCR beta CDR3 regions were amplified from RNA transcripts. The TCR CDR3 was subjected to a first round of RT-PCR using the HTBI primer set and the Qiagen OneStep RT-PCR kit. The raw public data were reprocessed by TCRdb itself: fastp quality trimming at Q25, MiXCR clonotype calling, in-frame beta chains only. Each CDR3 protein appears once, grouped with its most common genes and DNA. The sample has 690,000 or so distinct CDR3 sequences on record, approximately 18% of them singletons. The ten largest make up approximately 15% of the sample. The sequenced sample consisted of blood. The receptor source for this set is a woman aged 50 to 60 with Graves' hyperthyroidism that later progressed to Graves' ophthalmopathy.

This clonotype was seen more than once but under ten times. The V call is TRBV6-1, the J call TRBJ1-6, with 9 bases fitting TRBD1. With 6 bases clipped from V and 5 bases from J, the junction kept 11 bases outside the gene matches. Germline lookup yields CDR1 MNHNS and CDR2 SASEGT. This CDR3 is 17 amino acids long. The DNA of the CDR3 is TGTGCCAGCAGAACCACAGGGGGCAGCCCACATAATTCACCCCTCCACTTT. It yields the protein CASRTTGGSPHNSPLHF.

This clonotype was counted a few times. V gene TRBV11-2 combines with J gene TRBJ2-3; 8 bases fit TRBD2. V lost 5 bases, J lost 2 bases, and 9 bases stayed unmatched. This CDR3 is 16 amino acids long. Looked up from germline, CDR1 is SGHAT and CDR2 is FQNNGV. The CDR3 sequence: CASSRSPSGYTDTQYF. The CDR3 DNA follows: TGTGCCAGCAGCCGCAGCCCTAGCGGGTACACAGATACGCAGTATTTT.

This clonotype was observed at least ten times. The V gene is TRBV2, the J gene TRBJ1-1, with 8 bases fitting TRBD1. Germline assignment: CDR1 SNHLY and CDR2 FYNNEI. V trimming: 8 bases; J trimming: 0 bases; junction bases outside the gene matches: 5. The CDR3 length is 14 residues. The CDR3: CASSGGPLNTEAFF. DNA of the CDR3: TGTGCCAGCTCAGGGGGCCCCTTGAACACTGAAGCTTTCTTT.

The DNA for the CDR3 is TGTGCCAGCAGTTACCCCGGGGGGCCGGGGCAAGAGACCCAGTACTTC. As protein: CASSYPGGPGQETQYF. V and J are TRBV6-9 and TRBJ2-5, with D perhaps matching TRBD2 (7 bases). Germline-derived CDR1 and CDR2 are MNHGY and SVAAGI. Trimming removed 3 bases at V and 2 bases at J, with 16 bases between. CDR3 length: 16 residues.

This clonotype was picked up many times. The rearrangement joins TRBV27 to TRBJ1-1; TRBD1 is a possible D gene (5 bases). From germline, CDR1 is MNHEY and CDR2 SMNVEV (reference sequence). Trimming took 6 bases from V and 1 from J, leaving 12 bases between them. The CDR3 runs 14 residues. Here the CDR3 DNA reads TGTGCCAGCAGACCCCTGGACAAGAACACTGAAGCTTTCTTT. Amino acid sequence: CASRPLDKNTEAFF.

About this clonotype itself: Mismatch with germline at one junction end may stem from a read error. The chain joins TRBV2 to TRBJ1-6, with TRBD1 as a possible D gene (6 bases). This CDR3 spans 15 amino acids. CDR1 SNHLY and CDR2 FYNNEI come from the germline V gene. In nucleotides, the CDR3 is TGTGCCAGCAGGGACAGCAGCTCCTATAATTCACCCTTCCACTTT. Translation: CASRDSSSYNSPFHF. The full variable domain, in which reference TRBV2 and TRBJ1-6 provide the parts outside the CDR3, is EPEVTQTPSHQVTQMGQEVILRCVPISNHLYFYWYRQILGQKVEFLVSFYNNEISEKSEIFDDQFSVERPDGSNFTLKIRSTKLEDSAMYFCASRDSSSYNSPFHFGNGTRLTVT.

Many counts were recorded for this clonotype. V usage is TRBV5-1 and J usage is TRBJ2-3; TRBD2 matches 14 bases. There are 16 residues in the CDR3. Trimming cost V 3 bases and J 5 bases; bases outside gene matches: 5. Germline lookup yields CDR1 SGHRS and CDR2 YFSETQ. CDR3 nucleotide sequence: TGCGCCAGCAGCTCGGGGACTAGCGGGGGCCGAGATACGCAGTATTTT. This translates into CASSSGTSGGRDTQYF.

In this sample, this clonotype turned up many times. The J gene is TRBJ2-5, the V gene TRBV2, with 7 bases aligning to TRBD1. The CDR3 runs to 15 residues. In germline, CDR1 is SNHLY, CDR2 FYNNEI. J lost 4 bases, V lost 6 bases, and 11 bases had no gene match. CDR3 region: CASRTRQGPRETQYF. The CDR3 DNA follows: TGTGCCAGCAGGACCAGACAGGGTCCGCGAGAGACCCAGTACTTC. The whole variable domain, filled in from reference TRBV2 and TRBJ2-5, reads EPEVTQTPSHQVTQMGQEVILRCVPISNHLYFYWYRQILGQKVEFLVSFYNNEISEKSEIFDDQFSVERPDGSNFTLKIRSTKLEDSAMYFCASRTRQGPRETQYFGPGTRLLVL.

The chain has TRBV20-1 and TRBJ2-7, with a weak D call TRBD1 (6 bases). V lost 0 bases to trimming and J lost 2 bases, with 26 bases between them. The CDR3 is 19 amino acids. Germline-derived CDR1 and CDR2 are DFQATT and SNEGSKA (reference sequence). CDR3 sequence reads: CSARDLRGIWPGDPYEQYF. The CDR3 region has the DNA TGCAGTGCTAGAGATCTTAGGGGTATTTGGCCAGGGGACCCCTACGAGCAGTACTTC.

In its sample, this clonotype was seen a few times. The V gene is TRBV30, the J gene TRBJ2-7, with a possible D match to TRBD2 (6 bases). CDR3 size: 16 residues. CDR1 is GTSNPN, CDR2 SVGIG, per germline (reference sequence). With 2 bases removed from V and 5 bases from J, the gap between germline ends came to 22 bases. The CDR3 spells CAWSSPRGGRNNEQYF. DNA of the CDR3: TGTGCCTGGAGTTCCCCCCGGGGAGGAAGGAACAACGAGCAGTACTTC.

The sample holds a few counts of this clonotype. The chain is built from TRBV6-1 and TRBJ2-5; unclear D gene. The CDR3 runs 13 residues. The V end lost 5 bases, the J end lost 2 bases, and 9 bases lay between the germline ends. Looked up from germline, CDR1 is MNHNS and CDR2 is SASEGT. The CDR3 DNA reads as TGTGCCAGCAGTCGTATACTGCAAGAGACCCAGTACTTC. Amino acid sequence: CASSRILQETQYF.

The chain combines TRBV7-9 with TRBJ2-3; D is undetermined. CDR3 length equals 14 residues. CDR1 and CDR2 (germline): SEHNR, FQNEAQ (reference sequence). V was clipped by 4 bases and J by 6 bases, with 14 bases between them. CDR3 in DNA: TGTGCCAGCAGCTCCAGCGCAGGTGCGGATACGCAGTATTTT. Amino acids: CASSSSAGADTQYF.

V is TRBV10-1 and J is TRBJ2-7; D unclear. With 4 bases removed from V and 6 bases from J, the gap between germline ends came to 13 bases. Germline CDR1 reads WNHNN; CDR2 reads SYGVQD (reference sequence). The CDR3 spans 13 residues. CDR3 in amino acids: CASSVTSPGEQYF. CDR3 bases: TGCGCCAGCAGTGTAACTTCGCCGGGCGAGCAGTACTTC.

As concerns this clonotype: A read error may explain this, as a much larger clone is one base away. The chain joins TRBV30 to TRBJ1-2; D not certain. The germline V gene has CDR1 GTSNPN and CDR2 SVGIG (reference sequence). The length of the CDR3 is 11 residues. The V end was cut by 2 bases, the J end by 11 bases, with 12 bases between. CDR3 in DNA: TGTGCCTGGAGTCCTGGAGACCTTTACACCTTC. This gives the protein CAWSPGDLYTF.

This clonotype has ten or more counts. The chain carries TRBV3-1 and TRBJ1-4; D remains unclear. Trimming stripped 4 bases from V and 4 bases from J, with 16 bases between. The CDR3 contains 16 residues. CDR1 is LGHDT, CDR2 YNNKEL, per germline (reference sequence). The CDR3 sequence is CASSPKYQEGNEKLFF. CDR3 DNA: TGTGCCAGCAGCCCGAAATATCAGGAGGGTAATGAAAAACTGTTTTTT.

This clonotype was recorded at least ten times. The chain has TRBV5-1 and TRBJ1-2; possibly TRBD1 for D (5 bases). The germline V and J ends were trimmed by 5 bases and 4 bases, with 9 bases remaining between them. CDR3 length equals 12 residues. Germline V CDR1 and CDR2: SGHRS, YFSETQ. The CDR3 DNA follows: TGCGCCAGCAGGACAGATAGCTATGGCTACACCTTC. Its translation is CASRTDSYGYTF. Full variable domain (missing parts from reference TRBV5-1 and TRBJ1-2): KAGVTQTPRYLIKTRGQQVTLSCSPISGHRSVSWYQQTPGQGLQFLFEYFSETQRNKGNFPGRFSGRQFSNSRSEMNVSTLELGDSALYLCASRTDSYGYTFGSGTRLTVV.

The chain employs TRBV25-1 and TRBJ2-5; weak D call: TRBD2 (6 bases). The germline V and J ends were trimmed by 5 bases and 2 bases, with 24 bases remaining between them. Germline V gene lookup returns CDR1 MGHDK and CDR2 SYGVNS. The CDR3 is 18 residues long. CDR3: CASSQSGTLLTIQETQYF. For the CDR3, the DNA is TGTGCCAGCAGTCAGTCAGGGACTCTCCTAACTATTCAAGAGACCCAGTACTTC.

This chain uses TRBV5-1 with TRBJ2-1, with 9 nucleotides matching TRBD1. The V gene end was trimmed by 3 bases and the J gene end by 4 bases; junction bases not matched to a gene: 8. This CDR3 is 16 amino acids long. The germline CDR1 and CDR2 sequences are SGHRS and YFSETQ. The DNA of the CDR3 is TGCGCCAGCAGCTCGGGGGGACAGGGAGCTTACAATGAGCAGTTCTTC. It translates to CASSSGGQGAYNEQFF. The full variable domain, in which reference TRBV5-1 and TRBJ2-1 provide the parts outside the CDR3, is KAGVTQTPRYLIKTRGQQVTLSCSPISGHRSVSWYQQTPGQGLQFLFEYFSETQRNKGNFPGRFSGRQFSNSRSEMNVSTLELGDSALYLCASSSGGQGAYNEQFFGPGTRLTVL.

This clonotype was seen many times. The chain employs TRBV12-3 or TRBV12-4 and TRBJ2-1; 10 nucleotides match TRBD2. V was pared by 6 bases and J by 2 bases, with 4 bases of the junction left unmatched. The CDR3 is made up of 15 amino acids. CDR3 bases: TGTGCCAGCAGACTCCTAGCGGGGGCCTACAATGAGCAGTTCTTC. Translating gives CASRLLAGAYNEQFF.

CDR3 protein: CASSEGPGGIGPLHF. The DNA for the CDR3 is TGTGCCAGCAGTGAAGGTCCAGGGGGCATCGGACCCCTCCACTTT. V gene TRBV2 combines with J gene TRBJ1-6; 8 bases align to TRBD1. The CDR3 has 15 amino acids. V gave up 1 base and J gave up 12 bases; unmatched junction bases: 8. Germline lookup yields CDR1 SNHLY and CDR2 FYNNEI. Complete variable domain (other parts from reference TRBV2 and TRBJ1-6): EPEVTQTPSHQVTQMGQEVILRCVPISNHLYFYWYRQILGQKVEFLVSFYNNEISEKSEIFDDQFSVERPDGSNFTLKIRSTKLEDSAMYFCASSEGPGGIGPLHFGNGTRLTVT.

This clonotype was picked up many times. This chain joins TRBV9 and TRBJ1-1; no reliable D call. Trimming shortened V by 0 bases and J by 1 base, and 7 bases separated the two germline ends. Germline V CDR1 and CDR2: SGDLS, YYNGEE. CDR3 length: 14 residues. The CDR3 DNA is TGTGCCAGCAGCGTAGAAGGGCGGAACACTGAAGCTTTCTTT. This gives the protein CASSVEGRNTEAFF.

This clonotype was counted many times. This chain joins TRBV2 and TRBJ2-7; tentatively, D is TRBD1 (6 bases). Germline V gene data show CDR1 as SNHLY and CDR2 as FYNNEI. Trimming left V 6 bases short and J 2 bases short, with 14 bases between. The CDR3 totals 14 residues. CDR3 in amino acids: CASSEGVIPYEQYF. CDR3 coding DNA: TGTGCCAGCAGCGAGGGGGTAATTCCCTACGAGCAGTACTTC.

The chain recombines TRBV6-2 or TRBV6-3 with TRBJ2-2, with D unresolved. Germline CDR1 is MNHEY and CDR2 is SVGEGT. V was clipped by 6 bases and J by 7 bases, with 6 bases between them. This CDR3 is built from 11 residues. The CDR3, as DNA: TGTGCCAGCAGCGCGATCGGGGAGCTGTTTTTT. This sequence encodes CASSAIGELFF.

In DNA, the CDR3 is TGTGCCAGCAGTACGACAGTCCCGCTCCCCTACGAGCAGTACTTC. It specifies CASSTTVPLPYEQYF. The chain recombines TRBV12-3 or TRBV12-4 with TRBJ2-7; D perhaps matches TRBD1 (5 bases). CDR3 length: 15 residues. Trimming stripped 5 bases from V and 2 bases from J, with 16 bases between.

V is TRBV5-6 and J is TRBJ1-2, with a tentative D call TRBD1 (6 bases). The germline V gene has CDR1 SGHDT and CDR2 YYEEEE. CDR3 length: 15 amino acids. Trimming pared 4 bases from V and 4 bases from J, leaving 17 bases between. The CDR3 DNA reads TGTGCCAGCAGCCGGGAGGACAGCGCCATCTATGGCTACACCTTC. Protein: CASSREDSAIYGYTF.

This clonotype was detected ten times or more. The chain has TRBV7-9 and TRBJ2-7; either TRBD1 or TRBD2 may fit D (5 bases each). Between the trimmed V and J ends, which lost 7 bases and 5 bases, there was a span of 12 bases. Germline assignment: CDR1 SEHNR and CDR2 FQNEAQ (reference sequence). This CDR3 is built from 12 residues. The CDR3, as DNA: TGTGCCAGCACCCCGGGGCTCCACGAGCAGTACTTC. Its protein is CASTPGLHEQYF.

This clonotype was seen only a few times. V usage is TRBV18 and J usage is TRBJ2-5; D gene uncertain. V was pared by 3 bases and J by 3 bases, with 20 bases between. The CDR3 covers 17 residues. Germline CDR1 and CDR2: KGHSH and LQKENI. CDR3 loop: CASSPLGGPTEEETQYF. The CDR3 DNA sequence: TGTGCCAGCTCACCCCTCGGTGGCCCGACCGAGGAAGAGACCCAGTACTTC.

The rearrangement uses TRBV10-2 and TRBJ2-1, with D perhaps matching TRBD1 (6 bases). CDR1 and CDR2 from the germline V gene are WSHSY and SAAADI. V dropped 3 bases and J dropped 0 bases, with 12 bases sitting between them. The CDR3 has 16 amino acids. The CDR3 nucleotides read TGCGCCAGCAGTGAACAGGGCCGCAGCTCCTACAATGAGCAGTTCTTC. Translation gives CASSEQGRSSYNEQFF.

Only a few counts were recorded for this clonotype. The chain joins TRBV6-2 or TRBV6-3 to TRBJ2-3; tentative D call: TRBD2 (5 bases). Trimming removed 6 bases at V and 4 bases at J, with 14 bases between. CDR1 and CDR2 (germline): MNHEY, SVGEGT. The CDR3 covers 14 residues. The CDR3 reads CASSPDSASDTQYF. The CDR3 region has the DNA TGTGCCAGCAGCCCGGACTCTGCCTCAGATACGCAGTATTTT.